This TCR beta chain was sequenced in a study of T-cell reconstitution after alpha-beta-depleted transplantation in children. Comments on this clonotype: No antigen is known for it.

Preparation of the TCRbeta library was carried out with unique molecular identifiers. TCRdb itself ran the PCR reads through MiXCR, one entry per CDR3 protein. The sample contains 750,000 to 950,000 distinct CDR3 sequences, 15% to 20% of which appear only once. Study findings and constraints: Newly produced T cells mostly accounted for T-cell counts and diversity one year post-transplant.

Trimming cost V 5 bases and J 0 bases, with 20 bases left between them. The CDR3 runs 16 residues. From germline, CDR1 is DFQATT and CDR2 SNEGSKA (reference sequence). The sequence was obtained from a male patient younger than 18 who had a stem cell transplant for acute lymphoblastic leukemia, so the T cells may come from the graft donor. This specimen was PBMCs, mostly from graft donor cells, taken 360 days after TCRalphabeta/CD19-depleted stem cell transplant. The chain is built from TRBV20-1 and TRBJ2-7; possibly TRBD2 for D (7 bases). Here the CDR3 reads CSAAWGGWESSYEQYF. CDR3 nucleotide sequence: TGCAGTGCTGCCTGGGGGGGCTGGGAGAGCTCCTACGAGCAGTACTTC.